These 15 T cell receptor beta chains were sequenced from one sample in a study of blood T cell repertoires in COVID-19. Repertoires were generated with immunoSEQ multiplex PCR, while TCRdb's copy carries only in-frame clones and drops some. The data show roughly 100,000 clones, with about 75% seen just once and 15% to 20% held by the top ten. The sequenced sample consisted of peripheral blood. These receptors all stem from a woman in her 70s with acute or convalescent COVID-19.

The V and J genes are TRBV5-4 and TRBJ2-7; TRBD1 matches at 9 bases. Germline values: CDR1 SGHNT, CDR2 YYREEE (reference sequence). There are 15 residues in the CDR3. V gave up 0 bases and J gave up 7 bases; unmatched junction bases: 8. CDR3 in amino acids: CASSLEGTGLVEQYF. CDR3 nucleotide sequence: TGTGCCAGCAGCTTGGAGGGGACAGGGCTTGTAGAGCAGTACTTC. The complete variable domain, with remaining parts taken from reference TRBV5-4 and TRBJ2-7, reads ETGVTQSPTHLIKTRGQQVTLRCSSQSGHNTVSWYQQALGQGPQFIFQYYREEENGRGNFPPRFSGLQFPNYSSELNVNALELDDSALYLCASSLEGTGLVEQYFGPGTRLTVT.

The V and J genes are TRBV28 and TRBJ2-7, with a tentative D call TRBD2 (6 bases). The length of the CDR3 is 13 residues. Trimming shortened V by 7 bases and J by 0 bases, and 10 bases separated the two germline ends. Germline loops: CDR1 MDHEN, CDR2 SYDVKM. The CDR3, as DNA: TGTGCCAGCACGGGGACTGTCTCCTACGAGCAGTACTTC. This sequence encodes CASTGTVSYEQYF.

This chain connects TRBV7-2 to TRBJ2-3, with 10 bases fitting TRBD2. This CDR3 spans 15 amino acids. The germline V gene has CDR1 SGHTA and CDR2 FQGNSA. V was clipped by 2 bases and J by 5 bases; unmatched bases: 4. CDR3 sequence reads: CASSLTSGGGDTQYF. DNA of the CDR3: TGTGCCAGCAGCTTAACAAGCGGGGGGGGAGATACGCAGTATTTT.

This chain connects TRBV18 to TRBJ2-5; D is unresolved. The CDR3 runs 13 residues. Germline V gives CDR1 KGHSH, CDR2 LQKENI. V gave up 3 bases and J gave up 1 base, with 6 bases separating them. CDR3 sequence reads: CASSPLPQETQYF. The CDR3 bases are TGTGCCAGCTCACCTCTTCCCCAAGAGACCCAGTACTTC.

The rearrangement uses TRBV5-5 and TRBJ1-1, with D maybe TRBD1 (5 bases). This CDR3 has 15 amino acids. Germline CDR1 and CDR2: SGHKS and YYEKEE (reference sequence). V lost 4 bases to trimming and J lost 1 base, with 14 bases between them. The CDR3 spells CASSPDPQGNTEAFF. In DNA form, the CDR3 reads TGTGCCAGCAGCCCCGACCCCCAGGGGAACACTGAAGCTTTCTTT.

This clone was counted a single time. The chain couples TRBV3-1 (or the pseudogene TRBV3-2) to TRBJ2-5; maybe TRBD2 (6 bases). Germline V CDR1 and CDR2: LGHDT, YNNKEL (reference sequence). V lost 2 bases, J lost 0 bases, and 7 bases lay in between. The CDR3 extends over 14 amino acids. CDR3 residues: CASSQWGDQETQYF. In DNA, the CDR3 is TGTGCCAGCAGCCAATGGGGGGACCAAGAGACCCAGTACTTC.

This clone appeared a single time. In DNA form, the CDR3 reads TGTGCCAGCAGTTTTTGGTCCGGCACTGAAGCTTTCTTT. Translation: CASSFWSGTEAFF. The rearrangement joins TRBV12-3 or TRBV12-4 to TRBJ1-1; D remains ambiguous. The CDR3 spans 13 residues. V lost 3 bases, J lost 4 bases, and 9 bases lay in between.

The CDR3 bases are TGTGCCAGTAGCCGAACGGCCGGGGAGCTGTTTTTT. It translates to CASSRTAGELFF. V usage is TRBV19 and J usage is TRBJ2-2; D is uncertain. The germline V and J ends were trimmed by 6 bases and 6 bases, with 8 bases remaining between them. Germline CDR1 and CDR2: LNHDA and SQIVND (reference sequence). The CDR3 has 12 amino acids.

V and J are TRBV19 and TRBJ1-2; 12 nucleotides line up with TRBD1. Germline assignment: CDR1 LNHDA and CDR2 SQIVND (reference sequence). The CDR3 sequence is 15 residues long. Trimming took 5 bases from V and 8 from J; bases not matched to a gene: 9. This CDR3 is CASSSPGQGARGYTF. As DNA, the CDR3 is TGTGCCAGTAGTTCCCCGGGACAGGGGGCGCGGGGCTACACCTTC.

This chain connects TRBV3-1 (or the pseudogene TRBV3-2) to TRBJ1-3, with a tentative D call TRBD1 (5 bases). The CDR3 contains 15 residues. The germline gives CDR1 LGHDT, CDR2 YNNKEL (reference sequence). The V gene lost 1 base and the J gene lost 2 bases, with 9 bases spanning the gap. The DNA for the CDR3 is TGTGCCAGCAGCCAAGGGGCAGGGCCTGGAAACACCATATATTTT. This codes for CASSQGAGPGNTIYF.

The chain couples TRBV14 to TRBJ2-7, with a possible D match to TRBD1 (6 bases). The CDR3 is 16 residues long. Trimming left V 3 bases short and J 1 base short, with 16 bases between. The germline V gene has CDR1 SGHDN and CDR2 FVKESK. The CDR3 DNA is TGTGCCAGCAGCCAGGGACAAGGGTTTTTATCCTACGAGCAGTACTTC. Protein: CASSQGQGFLSYEQYF.

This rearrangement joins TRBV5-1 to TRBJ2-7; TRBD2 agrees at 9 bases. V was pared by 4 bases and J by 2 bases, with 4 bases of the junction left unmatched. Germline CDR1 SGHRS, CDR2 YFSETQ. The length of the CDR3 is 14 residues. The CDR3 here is CASSGAGGPYEQYF. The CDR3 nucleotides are TGCGCCAGCAGCGGAGCGGGGGGCCCCTACGAGCAGTACTTC.

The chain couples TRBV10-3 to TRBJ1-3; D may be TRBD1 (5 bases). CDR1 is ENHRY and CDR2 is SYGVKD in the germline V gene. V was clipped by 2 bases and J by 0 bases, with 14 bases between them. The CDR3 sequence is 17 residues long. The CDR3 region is CAISELTTGSSGNTIYF. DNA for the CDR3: TGTGCCATCAGTGAGCTAACCACAGGATCCTCTGGAAACACCATATATTTT.

CDR3 nucleotides: TGTGCCAGCAGCCCTCTGAGTAACACTGAAGCTTTCTTT. Its translation: CASSPLSNTEAFF. This rearrangement joins TRBV27 to TRBJ1-1; the D is unclear. Germline V CDR1 and CDR2: MNHEY, SMNVEV (reference sequence). The CDR3 has 13 amino acids. The V end lost 6 bases, the J end lost 2 bases, and 10 bases lay between the germline ends.

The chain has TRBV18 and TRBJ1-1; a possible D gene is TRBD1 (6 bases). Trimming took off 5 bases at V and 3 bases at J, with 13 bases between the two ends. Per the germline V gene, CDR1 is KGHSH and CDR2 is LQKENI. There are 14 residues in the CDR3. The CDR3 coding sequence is TGTGCCAGCTCAAAAGACAGGCCCTACACTGAAGCTTTCTTT. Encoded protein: CASSKDRPYTEAFF.